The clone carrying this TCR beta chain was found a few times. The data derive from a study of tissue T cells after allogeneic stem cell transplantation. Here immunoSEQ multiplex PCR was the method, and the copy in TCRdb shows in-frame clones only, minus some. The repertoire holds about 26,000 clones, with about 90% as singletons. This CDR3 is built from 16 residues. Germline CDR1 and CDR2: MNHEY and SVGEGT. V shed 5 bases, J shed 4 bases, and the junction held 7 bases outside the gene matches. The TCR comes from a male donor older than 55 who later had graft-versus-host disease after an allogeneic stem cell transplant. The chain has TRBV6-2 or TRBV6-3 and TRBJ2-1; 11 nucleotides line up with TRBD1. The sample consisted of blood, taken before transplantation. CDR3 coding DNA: TGTGCCAGCAGTAGTCTCCGGGACAGGGGGTACAATGAGCAGTTCTTC. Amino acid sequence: CASSSLRDRGYNEQFF.